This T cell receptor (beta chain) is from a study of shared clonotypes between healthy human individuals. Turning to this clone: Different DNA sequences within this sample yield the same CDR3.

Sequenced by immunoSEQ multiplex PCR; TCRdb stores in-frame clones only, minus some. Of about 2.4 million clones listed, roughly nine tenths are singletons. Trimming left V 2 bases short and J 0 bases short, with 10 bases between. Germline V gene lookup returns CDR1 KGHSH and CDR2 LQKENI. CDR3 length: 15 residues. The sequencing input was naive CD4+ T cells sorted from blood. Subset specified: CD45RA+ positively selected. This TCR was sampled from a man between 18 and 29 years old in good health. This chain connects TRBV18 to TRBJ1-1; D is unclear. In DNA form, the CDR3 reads TGTGCCAGCTCACCAGTAGTGGGAATGAACACTGAAGCTTTCTTT. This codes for CASSPVVGMNTEAFF. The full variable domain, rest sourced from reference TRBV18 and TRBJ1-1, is NAGVMQNPRHLVRRRGQEARLRCSPMKGHSHVYWYRQLPEEGLKFMVYLQKENIIDESGMPKERFSAEFPKEGPSILRIQQVVRGDSAAYFCASSPVVGMNTEAFFGQGTRLTVV.